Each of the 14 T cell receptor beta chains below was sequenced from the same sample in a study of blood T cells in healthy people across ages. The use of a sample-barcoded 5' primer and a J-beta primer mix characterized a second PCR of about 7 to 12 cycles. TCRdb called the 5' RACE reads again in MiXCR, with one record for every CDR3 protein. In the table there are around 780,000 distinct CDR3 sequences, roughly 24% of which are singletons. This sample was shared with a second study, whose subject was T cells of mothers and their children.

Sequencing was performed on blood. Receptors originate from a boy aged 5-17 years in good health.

The CDR3 bases are TGTGCCAGCAGACCGACTAGAAACAATGAGCAGTTCTTC. Its protein product is CASRPTRNNEQFF. V and J are TRBV2 and TRBJ2-5; the D gene is possibly TRBD2 (6 bases). Judging by the DNA end, TRBJ2-1 fits better; the J call may be wrong. The CDR3 is 13 amino acids. Looked up from germline, CDR1 is SNHLY and CDR2 is FYNNEI.

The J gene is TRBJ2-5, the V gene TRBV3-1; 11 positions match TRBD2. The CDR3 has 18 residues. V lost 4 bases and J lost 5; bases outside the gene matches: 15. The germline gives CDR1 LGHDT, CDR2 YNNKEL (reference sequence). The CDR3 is CASSPKTSGDQPRETQYF. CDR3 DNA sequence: TGTGCCAGCAGCCCTAAGACTAGCGGGGATCAACCGAGGGAGACCCAGTACTTC.

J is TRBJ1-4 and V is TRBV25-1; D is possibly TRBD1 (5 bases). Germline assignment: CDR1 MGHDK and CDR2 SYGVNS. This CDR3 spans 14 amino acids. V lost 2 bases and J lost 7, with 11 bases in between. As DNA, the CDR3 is TGTGCCAGCAGTGAAGCAGGGTCGGGTGAAAAACTGTTTTTT. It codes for CASSEAGSGEKLFF.

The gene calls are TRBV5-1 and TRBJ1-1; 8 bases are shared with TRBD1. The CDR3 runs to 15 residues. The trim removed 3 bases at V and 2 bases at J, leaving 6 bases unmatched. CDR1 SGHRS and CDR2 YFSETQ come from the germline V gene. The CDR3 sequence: CASSSRGPANTEAFF. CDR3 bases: TGCGCCAGCAGCTCCAGGGGGCCAGCAAACACTGAAGCTTTCTTT.

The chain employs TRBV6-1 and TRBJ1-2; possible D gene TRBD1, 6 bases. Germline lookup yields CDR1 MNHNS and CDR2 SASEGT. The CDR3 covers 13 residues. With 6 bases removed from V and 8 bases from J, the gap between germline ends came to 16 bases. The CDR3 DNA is TGTGCCAGCAGAAATTCAGGGGAACGCGGCTACACCTTC. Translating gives CASRNSGERGYTF.

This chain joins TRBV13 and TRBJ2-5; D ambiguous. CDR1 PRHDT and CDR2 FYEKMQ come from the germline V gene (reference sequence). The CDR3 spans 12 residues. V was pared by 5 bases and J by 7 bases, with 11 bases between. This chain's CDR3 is CASSPPEGTQYF. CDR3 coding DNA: TGTGCCAGCAGCCCCCCCGAAGGGACCCAGTACTTC.

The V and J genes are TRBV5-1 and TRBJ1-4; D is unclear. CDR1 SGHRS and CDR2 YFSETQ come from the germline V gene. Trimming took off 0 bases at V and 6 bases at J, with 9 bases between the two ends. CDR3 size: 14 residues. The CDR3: CASSLVSADEKLFF. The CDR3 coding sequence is TGCGCCAGCAGCTTGGTGTCCGCGGATGAAAAACTGTTTTTT.

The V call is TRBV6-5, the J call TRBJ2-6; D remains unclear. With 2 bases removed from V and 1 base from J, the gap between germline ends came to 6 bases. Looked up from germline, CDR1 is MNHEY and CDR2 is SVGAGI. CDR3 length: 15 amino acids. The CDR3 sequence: CASSYRNSGANVLTF. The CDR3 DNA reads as TGTGCCAGCAGTTACCGAAATTCTGGGGCCAACGTCCTGACTTTC.

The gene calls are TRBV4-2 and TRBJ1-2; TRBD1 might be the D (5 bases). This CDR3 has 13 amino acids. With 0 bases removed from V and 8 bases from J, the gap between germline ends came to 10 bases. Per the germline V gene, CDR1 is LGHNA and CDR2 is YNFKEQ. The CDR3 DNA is TGTGCCAGCAGCCAAGAAGTCAGGGAAGGCTACACCTTC. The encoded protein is CASSQEVREGYTF.

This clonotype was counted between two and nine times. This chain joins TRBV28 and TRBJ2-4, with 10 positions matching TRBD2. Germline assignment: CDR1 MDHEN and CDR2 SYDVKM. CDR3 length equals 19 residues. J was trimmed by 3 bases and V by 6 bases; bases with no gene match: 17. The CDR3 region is CASSHLTLAGAPIKNIQYF. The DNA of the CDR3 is TGTGCCAGCAGCCACCTCACCCTAGCGGGGGCCCCCATCAAAAACATTCAGTACTTC.

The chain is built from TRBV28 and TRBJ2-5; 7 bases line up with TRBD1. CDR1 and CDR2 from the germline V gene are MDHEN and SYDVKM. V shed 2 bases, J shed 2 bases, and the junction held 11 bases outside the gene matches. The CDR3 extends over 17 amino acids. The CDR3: CASSLGAEGASQETQYF. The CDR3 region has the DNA TGTGCCAGCAGTTTAGGCGCCGAGGGGGCGTCTCAAGAGACCCAGTACTTC.

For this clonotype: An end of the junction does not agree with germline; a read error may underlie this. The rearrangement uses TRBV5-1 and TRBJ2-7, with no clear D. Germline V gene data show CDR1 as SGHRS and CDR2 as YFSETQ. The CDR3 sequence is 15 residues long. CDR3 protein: CASSLSAGSSYQQYF. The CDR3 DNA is TGCGCCAGCAGCTTGAGCGCAGGAAGCTCCTACCAGCAGTACTTC. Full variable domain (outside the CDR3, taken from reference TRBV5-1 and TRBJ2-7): KAGVTQTPRYLIKTRGQQVTLSCSPISGHRSVSWYQQTPGQGLQFLFEYFSETQRNKGNFPGRFSGRQFSNSRSEMNVSTLELGDSALYLCASSLSAGSSYQQYFGPGTRLTVT.

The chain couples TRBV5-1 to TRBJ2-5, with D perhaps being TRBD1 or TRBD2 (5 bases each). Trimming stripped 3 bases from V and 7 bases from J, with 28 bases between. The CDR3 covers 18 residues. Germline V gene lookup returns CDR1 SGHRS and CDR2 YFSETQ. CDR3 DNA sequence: TGCGCCAGCAGCTCCGACTTAACGAGGACTGGGGGACGAGTGACCCAGTACTTC. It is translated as CASSSDLTRTGGRVTQYF.

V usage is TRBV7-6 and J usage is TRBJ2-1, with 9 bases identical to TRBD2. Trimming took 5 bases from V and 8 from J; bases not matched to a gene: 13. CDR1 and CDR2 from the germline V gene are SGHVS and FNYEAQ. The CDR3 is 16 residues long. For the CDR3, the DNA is TGTGCCAGCAGCCCTGGGGGTGCGGGAGGGAGCCATGAGCAGTTCTTC. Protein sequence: CASSPGGAGGSHEQFF. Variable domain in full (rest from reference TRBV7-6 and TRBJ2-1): GAGVSQSPRYKVTKRGQDVALRCDPISGHVSLYWYRQALGQGPEFLTYFNYEAQQDKSGLPNDRFSAERPEGSISTLTIQRTEQRDSAMYRCASSPGGAGGSHEQFFGPGTRLTVL.